Below, 31 T cell receptor beta chains from the same sample are listed, as sequenced in a study of T cell responses to AZD1222 COVID-19 vaccine. The repertoire was sequenced with immunoSEQ multiplex PCR; TCRdb's copy has only in-frame clones and lacks some. Here the sample spans 110,000 to 150,000 clones, more than 90% being singletons. The specimen was peripheral blood, collected on day 0 of AZD1222 vaccination. Receptors originate from an adult in good health.

This clone was recorded a few times. The CDR3 sequence: CASSSSGQASPLHF. Written as DNA, the CDR3 is TGTGCCAGCAGTTCCTCGGGACAGGCCTCACCCCTCCACTTT. This chain uses TRBV28 with TRBJ1-6, with 8 bases matching TRBD1. V lost 4 bases and J lost 10; bases outside the gene matches: 6. There are 14 residues in the CDR3. CDR1 MDHEN and CDR2 SYDVKM come from the germline V gene.

The chain carries TRBV18 and TRBJ1-1; unclear D gene. Germline V gene sequence: CDR1 KGHSH, CDR2 LQKENI. The CDR3 spans 16 residues. Trimming removed 2 bases from V and 0 bases from J, with 13 bases in between. For the CDR3, the DNA is TGTGCCAGCTCACCATCTCTCGGCAGTTTGAACACTGAAGCTTTCTTT. Protein sequence: CASSPSLGSLNTEAFF.

The J gene is TRBJ1-3, the V gene TRBV27; weak D call: TRBD1 (6 bases). The CDR3 is made up of 15 amino acids. Trimming stripped 0 bases from V and 6 bases from J, with 12 bases between. CDR1 and CDR2 (germline): MNHEY, SMNVEV (reference sequence). The CDR3 region has the DNA TGTGCCAGCAGTTTATCGGGGGCAGGGAAAAACACCATATATTTT. Residues: CASSLSGAGKNTIYF.

The genes are TRBV6-5 and TRBJ2-3; no definite D call. Germline V CDR1 and CDR2: MNHEY, SVGAGI. The CDR3 totals 13 residues. V shed 7 bases and J shed 0 bases, with 8 bases lying between them. The CDR3 spells CASTNPSTDTQYF. CDR3 nucleotides: TGTGCCAGCACCAACCCTAGCACAGATACGCAGTATTTT.

This clone was found a few times. The rearrangement links TRBV10-1 to TRBJ1-1, with D uncertain. Germline V gene lookup returns CDR1 WNHNN and CDR2 SYGVQD (reference sequence). This CDR3 has 14 amino acids. V lost 11 bases, J lost 1 base, and 17 bases lay in between. The CDR3 coding sequence is TGCGCCTCCGGTGAGGAGGGCACGAACACTGAAGCTTTCTTT. Translating gives CASGEEGTNTEAFF.

This chain connects TRBV5-4 to TRBJ2-5; 8 nucleotides agree with TRBD1. V gave up 4 bases and J gave up 3 bases; unmatched junction bases: 2. CDR1 is SGHNT, CDR2 YYREEE, per germline (reference sequence). This CDR3 has 13 residues. CDR3 protein: CASSPDREETQYF. CDR3 coding DNA: TGTGCCAGCAGCCCGGACAGGGAAGAGACCCAGTACTTC.

This chain joins TRBV7-8 and TRBJ2-5; D might be TRBD2 (6 bases). This CDR3 region has 15 residues. Between the trimmed V and J ends, which lost 5 bases and 4 bases, there was a span of 17 bases. Looked up from germline, CDR1 is SGHVS and CDR2 is FQNEAQ. CDR3 in DNA: TGTGCCAGCAGCCAACGGCGGGGCATGGTAGAGACCCAGTACTTC. This codes for CASSQRRGMVETQYF. Full variable domain (missing parts from reference TRBV7-8 and TRBJ2-5): GAGVSQSPRYKVAKRGQDVALRCDPISGHVSLFWYQQALGQGPEFLTYFQNEAQLDKSGLPSDRFFAERPEGSVSTLKIQRTQQEDSAVYLCASSQRRGMVETQYFGPGTRLLVL.

The rearrangement uses TRBV19 and TRBJ2-7; 15 bases line up with TRBD2. The CDR3 covers 18 residues. CDR1 and CDR2 from the germline V gene are LNHDA and SQIVND (reference sequence). V trimming: 5 bases; J trimming: 1 base; junction bases outside the gene matches: 9. CDR3 sequence: CASSPPGTSGRRSYEQYF. The CDR3 region has the DNA TGTGCCAGTAGTCCTCCGGGGACTAGCGGGAGGAGGTCCTACGAGCAGTACTTC.

This rearrangement joins TRBV2 to TRBJ1-5, with 8 bases fitting TRBD1. Per germline, CDR1 SNHLY and CDR2 FYNNEI. This CDR3 has 15 residues. V dropped 6 bases and J dropped 2; count of bases not matched to a gene: 6. The CDR3 DNA sequence: TGTGCCAGCAGAGAGGACAGGGAAGGCAATCAGCCCCAGCATTTT. Translation gives CASREDREGNQPQHF. Supplemented by reference TRBV2 and TRBJ1-5, the full variable domain reads EPEVTQTPSHQVTQMGQEVILRCVPISNHLYFYWYRQILGQKVEFLVSFYNNEISEKSEIFDDQFSVERPDGSNFTLKIRSTKLEDSAMYFCASREDREGNQPQHFGDGTRLSIL.

V is TRBV19 and J is TRBJ1-5; 8 positions match TRBD1. V lost 7 bases and J lost 6; bases outside the gene matches: 5. Germline assignment: CDR1 LNHDA and CDR2 SQIVND (reference sequence). This CDR3 spans 13 amino acids. The CDR3, as DNA: TGTGCCAGTAAAGACAGGGGAGGTCAGCCCCAGCATTTT. Amino acids: CASKDRGGQPQHF.

The V and J genes are TRBV6-1 and TRBJ2-1, with D tentatively TRBD1 (5 bases). The CDR3 sequence is 13 residues long. V lost 3 bases and J lost 5, with 8 bases in between. Germline lookup yields CDR1 MNHNS and CDR2 SASEGT. In nucleotides, the CDR3 is TGTGCCAGCAGTGAGCCCAGGGACAATGAGCAGTTCTTC. Its translation is CASSEPRDNEQFF.

V gene TRBV7-2 combines with J gene TRBJ2-7; 8 nucleotides align to TRBD1. The V gene end was trimmed by 5 bases and the J gene end by 0 bases; junction bases not matched to a gene: 9. The CDR3 is 16 amino acids. The germline gives CDR1 SGHTA, CDR2 FQGNSA. The chain's CDR3 is CASSPSRDRFSYEQYF. The DNA for the CDR3 is TGTGCCAGCAGCCCGTCCCGGGACAGGTTCTCCTACGAGCAGTACTTC.

This clone appeared a single time. The chain couples TRBV15 to TRBJ1-3; the D gene is possibly TRBD1 (5 bases). V was clipped by 11 bases and J by 0 bases, with 14 bases between them. CDR3 length: 14 amino acids. Germline V lookup: CDR1 LNHNV, CDR2 YYDKDF (reference sequence). The CDR3 DNA reads TGTGCCTTCTGGGACGGACACTCTGGAAACACCATATATTTT. Encoded protein: CAFWDGHSGNTIYF.

V usage is TRBV4-1 and J usage is TRBJ2-5, with TRBD2 matching over 13 bases. Trimming cost V 3 bases and J 2 bases; bases outside gene matches: 3. The CDR3 runs 16 residues. Germline V CDR1 and CDR2: MGHRA, YSYEKL. The CDR3 DNA reads as TGCGCCAGCAGCCAGTTGGGACTAGCGGGGCAAGAGACCCAGTACTTC. Its protein product is CASSQLGLAGQETQYF.

The rearrangement links TRBV5-1 to TRBJ1-2, with D tentatively TRBD1 (5 bases). The V end was cut by 0 bases, the J end by 8 bases, with 11 bases between. CDR3 length: 13 amino acids. Germline V gives CDR1 SGHRS, CDR2 YFSETQ. CDR3: CASSLAGGDGYTF. CDR3 sequence (DNA): TGCGCCAGCAGCTTGGCCGGGGGTGACGGCTACACCTTC.

This chain connects TRBV20-1 to TRBJ2-5; D remains unclear. From germline, CDR1 is DFQATT and CDR2 SNEGSKA (reference sequence). The CDR3 is made up of 12 amino acids. The V gene lost 3 bases and the J gene lost 2 bases, with 7 bases spanning the gap. The CDR3 region is CSASEWQETQYF. In DNA, the CDR3 is TGCAGTGCTAGTGAGTGGCAAGAGACCCAGTACTTC.

This sequence joins TRBV11-2 and TRBJ1-1; 11 nucleotides agree with TRBD1. Germline V lookup: CDR1 SGHAT, CDR2 FQNNGV. CDR3 length equals 14 residues. V lost 4 bases, J lost 5 bases, and 3 bases stayed unmatched. CDR3 sequence (DNA): TGTGCCAGCAGCTCAGGGACAGGGGGGACTGAAGCTTTCTTT. It specifies CASSSGTGGTEAFF.

The chain is built from TRBV13 and TRBJ1-2; unclear D gene. Trimming removed 5 bases at V and 8 bases at J, with 21 bases between. CDR3 length equals 15 residues. CDR1 and CDR2 (germline): PRHDT, FYEKMQ (reference sequence). CDR3 nucleotide sequence: TGTGCCAGCAGCCTCACCGGAGACGGGCTCGGCGGCTACACCTTC. Protein product: CASSLTGDGLGGYTF. Complete variable domain (other parts from reference TRBV13 and TRBJ1-2): AAGVIQSPRHLIKEKRETATLKCYPIPRHDTVYWYQQGPGQDPQFLISFYEKMQSDKGSIPDRFSAQQFSDYHSELNMSSLELGDSALYFCASSLTGDGLGGYTFGSGTRLTVV.

The chain employs TRBV25-1 and TRBJ1-5; D uncertain. Trimming removed 2 bases from V and 0 bases from J, with 8 bases in between. The CDR3 has 15 amino acids. Germline V CDR1 and CDR2: MGHDK, SYGVNS. The CDR3 DNA sequence: TGTGCCAGCAGTGAAGGCACTTATAGCAATCAGCCCCAGCATTTT. The encoded protein is CASSEGTYSNQPQHF.

The genes are TRBV19 and TRBJ1-2, with 8 positions matching TRBD1. After removal of 3 bases from V and 8 bases from J, the junction contained 5 bases not matched to a gene. Germline lookup yields CDR1 LNHDA and CDR2 SQIVND (reference sequence). The CDR3 totals 13 residues. CDR3 DNA sequence: TGTGCCAGTAGTATGGACAGGGTGTCGGGCTACACCTTC. Translating it yields CASSMDRVSGYTF.

The rearrangement uses TRBV4-1 and TRBJ1-2, with unresolved D. Per germline, CDR1 MGHRA and CDR2 YSYEKL. Trimming took off 4 bases at V and 3 bases at J, with 15 bases between the two ends. The CDR3 is 15 amino acids. CDR3 residues: CASSPLARADYGYTF. CDR3 DNA: TGCGCCAGCAGCCCCCTGGCGAGGGCCGACTATGGCTACACCTTC.

This chain uses TRBV28 with TRBJ1-4; TRBD1 might be the D (5 bases). V was clipped by 6 bases and J by 8 bases, with 19 bases between them. In germline, CDR1 is MDHEN, CDR2 SYDVKM. This CDR3 region has 15 residues. CDR3 DNA: TGTGCCAGCAGCCCTTGGGACGGAGGGAAGGAAAAACTGTTTTTT. It codes for CASSPWDGGKEKLFF.

The rearrangement links TRBV4-1 to TRBJ2-7; the D gene is possibly TRBD2 (6 bases). V was clipped by 4 bases and J by 6 bases, with 10 bases between them. Germline V gives CDR1 MGHRA, CDR2 YSYEKL. The CDR3 has 12 residues. CDR3 coding DNA: TGCGCCAGCAGCCCGATGGGAGGCGAGCAGTACTTC. Amino acid sequence: CASSPMGGEQYF.

The table lists this clone with a few counts. V is TRBV2 and J is TRBJ1-4, with 7 bases identical to TRBD1. Unmatched junction bases numbered 11, after V lost 6 bases and J lost 7 bases. This CDR3 is 15 amino acids long. Germline CDR1 reads SNHLY; CDR2 reads FYNNEI. The DNA of the CDR3 is TGTGCCAGCAGATTACAGGGGCAAAGGGGTGAAAAACTGTTTTTT. Residues: CASRLQGQRGEKLFF.

The rearrangement links TRBV5-8 to TRBJ1-2, with D unresolved. The CDR3 runs 13 residues. V was pared by 2 bases and J by 8 bases, with 13 bases between. Germline V CDR1 and CDR2: SGHTS, YDEGEE. The CDR3 coding sequence is TGTGCCAGCAGCTTTGACGCCGCTAGGGGCTACACCTTC. This translates into CASSFDAARGYTF. Variable domain in full (rest from reference TRBV5-8 and TRBJ1-2): EAGVTQSPTHLIKTRGQQATLRCSPISGHTSVYWYQQALGLGLQFLLWYDEGEERNRGNFPPRFSGRQFPNYSSELNVNALELEDSALYLCASSFDAARGYTFGSGTRLTVV.

This chain links TRBV9 with TRBJ2-7; TRBD1 or TRBD2 may be the D gene (7 bases each). CDR1 is SGDLS and CDR2 is YYNGEE in the germline V gene. The CDR3 runs 15 residues. V lost 4 bases and J lost 2, with 16 bases in between. The CDR3 sequence is CASSQGGSGPYEQYF. The CDR3 bases are TGTGCCAGCAGCCAGGGGGGGAGCGGCCCCTACGAGCAGTACTTC.

This rearrangement joins TRBV29-1 to TRBJ2-1; D is unresolved. The CDR3 runs 14 residues. V lost 2 bases and J 4 bases, leaving 12 bases between the germline ends. In germline, CDR1 is SQVTM, CDR2 ANQGSEA. The CDR3 loop is CSVESPVVYNEQFF. The CDR3 DNA reads as TGCAGCGTTGAATCCCCGGTGGTGTACAATGAGCAGTTCTTC.

This chain connects TRBV7-2 to TRBJ1-1; D ambiguous. Germline CDR1 is SGHTA and CDR2 is FQGNSA. The V gene lost 3 bases and the J gene lost 3 bases, with 8 bases spanning the gap. The CDR3 is made up of 13 amino acids. For the CDR3, the DNA is TGTGCCAGCAGCTTGAGCGGGGACACTGAAGCTTTCTTT. Protein product: CASSLSGDTEAFF.

This rearrangement joins TRBV9 to TRBJ1-4, with D unclear. CDR1 and CDR2 from the germline V gene are SGDLS and YYNGEE. V was shortened by 6 bases and J by 7 bases, with 19 bases between the two germline ends. This CDR3 region has 15 residues. In DNA form, the CDR3 reads TGTGCCAGCACCTCCCGAGGTCGCCCGGGTGAAAAACTGTTTTTT. Encoded protein: CASTSRGRPGEKLFF.

CDR3 amino acids: CASSLQRESWNEQFF. In nucleotides, the CDR3 is TGTGCCAGCAGCTTACAGCGGGAGAGCTGGAATGAGCAGTTCTTC. J is TRBJ2-1 and V is TRBV11-3, with TRBD2 matching over 8 bases. There are 15 residues in the CDR3. Germline V gene sequence: CDR1 SGHNT, CDR2 YENEEA. V was clipped by 2 bases and J by 7 bases; unmatched bases: 7. Supplemented by reference TRBV11-3 and TRBJ2-1, the full variable domain reads EAGVVQSPRYKIIEKKQPVAFWCNPISGHNTLYWYLQNLGQGPELLIRYENEEAVDDSQLPKDRFSAERLKGVDSTLKIQPAELGDSAVYLCASSLQRESWNEQFFGPGTRLTVL.

The gene calls are TRBV5-6 and TRBJ2-7, with 8 nucleotides matching TRBD1. Germline loops: CDR1 SGHDT, CDR2 YYEEEE. The CDR3 consists of 15 residues. V lost 5 bases to trimming and J lost 0 bases; unmatched junction nucleotides: 7. The CDR3 is CASRYRGASSYEQYF. The CDR3 DNA reads as TGTGCCAGCAGATACAGGGGGGCGTCCTCCTACGAGCAGTACTTC.